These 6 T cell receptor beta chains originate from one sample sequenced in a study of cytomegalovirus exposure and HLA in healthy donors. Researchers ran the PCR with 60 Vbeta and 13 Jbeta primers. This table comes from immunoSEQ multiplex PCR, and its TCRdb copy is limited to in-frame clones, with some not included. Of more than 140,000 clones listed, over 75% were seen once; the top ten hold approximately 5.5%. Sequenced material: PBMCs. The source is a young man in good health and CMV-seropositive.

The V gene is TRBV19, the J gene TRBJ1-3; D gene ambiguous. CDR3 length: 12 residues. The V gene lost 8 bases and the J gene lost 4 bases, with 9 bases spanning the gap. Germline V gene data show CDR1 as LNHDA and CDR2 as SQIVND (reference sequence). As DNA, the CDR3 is TGTGCCAGTGTACACCCCGGAAACACCATATATTTT. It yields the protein CASVHPGNTIYF.

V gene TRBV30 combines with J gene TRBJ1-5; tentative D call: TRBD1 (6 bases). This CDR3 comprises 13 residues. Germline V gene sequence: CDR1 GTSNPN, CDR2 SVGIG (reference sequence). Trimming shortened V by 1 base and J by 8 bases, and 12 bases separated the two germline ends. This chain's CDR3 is CAWSAQGWKPQHF. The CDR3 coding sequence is TGTGCCTGGAGTGCACAGGGTTGGAAGCCCCAGCATTTT.

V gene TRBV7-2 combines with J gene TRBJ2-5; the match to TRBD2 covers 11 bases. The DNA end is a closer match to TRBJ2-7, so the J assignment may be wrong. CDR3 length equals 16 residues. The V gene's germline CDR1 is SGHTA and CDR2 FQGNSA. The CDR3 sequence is CASSLGTSGLYYEQYF. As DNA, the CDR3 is TGTGCCAGCAGCTTAGGGACTAGCGGGTTATACTACGAGCAGTACTTC.

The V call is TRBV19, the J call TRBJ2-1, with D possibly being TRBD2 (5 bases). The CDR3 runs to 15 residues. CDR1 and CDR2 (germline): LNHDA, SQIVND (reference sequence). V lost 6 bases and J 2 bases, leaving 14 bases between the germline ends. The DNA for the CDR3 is TGTGCCAGTAGCCACGTGGCGGAGGCCTACAATGAGCAGTTCTTC. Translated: CASSHVAEAYNEQFF.

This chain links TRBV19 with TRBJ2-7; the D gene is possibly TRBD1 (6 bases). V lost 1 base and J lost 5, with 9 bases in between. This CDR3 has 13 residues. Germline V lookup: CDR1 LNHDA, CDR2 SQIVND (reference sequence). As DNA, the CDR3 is TGTGCCAGTAGTATAGGGACAGTTAACGAGCAGTACTTC. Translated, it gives CASSIGTVNEQYF.

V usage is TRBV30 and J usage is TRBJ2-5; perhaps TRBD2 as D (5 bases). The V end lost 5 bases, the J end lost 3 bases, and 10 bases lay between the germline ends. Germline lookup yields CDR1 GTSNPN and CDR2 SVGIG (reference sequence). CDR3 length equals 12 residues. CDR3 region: CAWGLLEETQYF. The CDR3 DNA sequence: TGTGCCTGGGGACTGTTAGAAGAGACCCAGTACTTC.